A single sample gave rise to the 8 T cell receptor beta chains below, sequenced in a study of T-cell reconstitution after alpha-beta-depleted transplantation in children. Unique molecular identifiers were incorporated into the prepared TCRbeta library. TCRdb reprocessed the PCR reads via MiXCR and lists one record per CDR3 protein. The sample gives more than 400,000 distinct CDR3 sequences, about 10% of which show up once; approximately 14% is in the top ten. Sequences were derived from PBMCs, mostly from graft donor cells, sampled 180 days after TCRalphabeta/CD19-depleted stem cell transplant. These receptor sequences come from a female patient aged 2 to 10 who had a stem cell transplant for aplastic anemia, so the T cells may come from the graft donor.

This chain joins TRBV7-9 and TRBJ2-7; 10 bases are a match to TRBD1. CDR3 length: 15 residues. The germline V gene has CDR1 SEHNR and CDR2 FQNEAQ (reference sequence). J gave up 7 bases and V 2 bases, and 8 bases lay outside the gene matches. The CDR3 loop reads CASSLTVTGGPEQYF. The CDR3 bases are TGTGCCAGCAGCTTAACGGTGACAGGGGGCCCGGAGCAGTACTTC.

V usage is TRBV20-1 and J usage is TRBJ2-5; 10 positions agree with TRBD2. The germline CDR1 and CDR2 sequences are DFQATT and SNEGSKA (reference sequence). The ends lost 4 bases at V and 0 bases at J; junction bases unmatched: 8. CDR3 size: 16 residues. CDR3 protein: CSATYIAGGNQETQYF. The DNA for the CDR3 is TGCAGTGCTACCTATATAGCGGGAGGAAACCAAGAGACCCAGTACTTC.

This clonotype was picked up many times. V is TRBV9 and J is TRBJ2-1; 11 bases are a match to TRBD2. The CDR3 runs 15 residues. The germline CDR1 and CDR2 sequences are SGDLS and YYNGEE. V dropped 2 bases and J dropped 5; count of bases not matched to a gene: 3. CDR3 amino acids: CASSVIAGGNNEQFF. In nucleotides, the CDR3 is TGTGCCAGCAGCGTCATAGCGGGAGGGAACAATGAGCAGTTCTTC. The complete variable domain, with remaining parts taken from reference TRBV9 and TRBJ2-1, reads DSGVTQTPKHLITATGQRVTLRCSPRSGDLSVYWYQQSLDQGLQFLIQYYNGEERAKGNILERFSAQQFPDLHSELNLSSLELGDSALYFCASSVIAGGNNEQFFGPGTRLTVL.

As regards this clonotype: A clone one base away is much larger, so this may be a read error. V gene TRBV5-4 combines with J gene TRBJ2-1; D is ambiguous. The V gene lost 3 bases and the J gene lost 2 bases, with 6 bases spanning the gap. The V gene's germline CDR1 is SGHNT and CDR2 YYREEE (reference sequence). There are 13 residues in the CDR3. This chain's CDR3 is CASSSPAYNEQFF. CDR3 DNA: TGTGCCAGCAGCTCCCCAGCCTACAATGAGCAGTTCTTC.

The chain joins TRBV3-1 to TRBJ2-1; D possibly corresponds to TRBD1 (7 bases). Germline V gene lookup returns CDR1 LGHDT and CDR2 YNNKEL (reference sequence). The CDR3 extends over 14 amino acids. Trimming took off 4 bases at V and 10 bases at J, with 17 bases between the two ends. This chain's CDR3 is CASSPQGGGREQFF. The CDR3 DNA is TGTGCCAGCAGCCCCCAGGGGGGAGGCCGCGAGCAGTTCTTC.

The sample holds a few counts of this clonotype. This sequence joins TRBV7-8 and TRBJ2-3; D gene unclear. Between the trimmed V and J ends, which lost 2 bases and 2 bases, there was a span of 11 bases. Germline-derived CDR1 and CDR2 are SGHVS and FQNEAQ. The CDR3 has 15 amino acids. CDR3 DNA: TGTGCCAGCAGCTTAATGAACAGAAACACAGATACGCAGTATTTT. Its translation: CASSLMNRNTDTQYF.

This rearrangement joins TRBV27 to TRBJ1-6; maybe TRBD1 (5 bases). The CDR3 loop spans 13 amino acids. The germline V and J ends were trimmed by 6 bases and 9 bases, with 12 bases remaining between them. Per the germline V gene, CDR1 is MNHEY and CDR2 is SMNVEV (reference sequence). DNA of the CDR3: TGTGCCAGCAGAGTAGGGGTACGTTCACCCCTCCACTTT. This sequence encodes CASRVGVRSPLHF.

CDR3 in amino acids: CASSSPPGPSGNTIYF. As DNA, the CDR3 is TGTGCCAGCAGTTCCCCCCCAGGGCCGAGTGGAAACACCATATATTTT. V gene TRBV28 combines with J gene TRBJ1-3; maybe TRBD1 (5 bases). The CDR3 is 16 amino acids. V lost 4 bases and J 3 bases, leaving 16 bases between the germline ends. The germline V gene encodes CDR1 MDHEN and CDR2 SYDVKM. Complete variable domain (other parts from reference TRBV28 and TRBJ1-3): DVKVTQSSRYLVKRTGEKVFLECVQDMDHENMFWYRQDPGLGLRLIYFSYDVKMKEKGDIPEGYSVSREKKERFSLILESASTNQTSMYLCASSSPPGPSGNTIYFGEGSWLTVV.